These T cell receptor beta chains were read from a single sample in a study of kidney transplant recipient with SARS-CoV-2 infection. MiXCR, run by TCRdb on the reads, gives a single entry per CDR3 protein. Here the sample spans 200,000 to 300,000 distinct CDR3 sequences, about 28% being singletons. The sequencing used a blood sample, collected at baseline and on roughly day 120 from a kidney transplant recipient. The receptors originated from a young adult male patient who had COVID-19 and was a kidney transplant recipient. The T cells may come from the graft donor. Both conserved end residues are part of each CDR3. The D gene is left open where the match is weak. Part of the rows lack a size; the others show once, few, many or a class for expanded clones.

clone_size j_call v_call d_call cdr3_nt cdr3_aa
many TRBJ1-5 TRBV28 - TGTGCCAGCAGTTTATTCGCCGGGGGTGGTCAGCCCCAGCATTTT CASSLFAGGGQPQHF
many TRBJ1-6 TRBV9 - TGTGCCAGCAGCTTAGGAGGGATTCAAAATTCACCCCTCCACTTT CASSLGGIQNSPLHF
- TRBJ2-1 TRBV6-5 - TGTGCCAGCAGTGGACAGCATTCCTACAATGAGCAGTTCTTC CASSGQHSYNEQFF
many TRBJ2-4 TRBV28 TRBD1 TGTGCCAGCACCTCGACAGGGGGAACCAAAAACATTCAGTACTTC CASTSTGGTKNIQYF
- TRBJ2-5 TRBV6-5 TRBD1 TGTGCCAGCGACTCCCAACGAGGGGGCCGAAAGGAGGAGGCTCAGTACTTC CASDSQRGGRKEEAQYF
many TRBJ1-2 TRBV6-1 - TGTGCCAGCAGTATCGATATCTCTATGCGAAAGACCTATGGCTACACCTTC CASSIDISMRKTYGYTF
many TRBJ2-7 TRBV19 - TGTGCCAGTACCCCCGGGATCTATCTGGGCGAGCAGTACTTC CASTPGIYLGEQYF
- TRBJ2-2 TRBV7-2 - TGTGCCAGCAGCTTTCGCGAGGCAGGGAGAAGGAACGCCGGGGAGCTGTTTTTT CASSFREAGRRNAGELFF
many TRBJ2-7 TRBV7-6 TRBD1 TGTGCCAGCAGCTTAGACAGGGGGCGCGAGCAGTACTTC CASSLDRGREQYF
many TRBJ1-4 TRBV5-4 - TGTGCCAGCAGCTTGCAAGGCTTGGAACTGTTTTTT CASSLQGLELFF
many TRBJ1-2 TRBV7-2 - TGTGCCAGCAGCTCCGACGGCAGAGACGGAAAGACCTATGGCTACACCTTC CASSSDGRDGKTYGYTF
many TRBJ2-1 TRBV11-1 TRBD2 TGTGCCGGCCTGAGGGGGAATAGCGGGAGCGGTGCCTACAATGAGCAGTTCTTC CAGLRGNSGSGAYNEQFF
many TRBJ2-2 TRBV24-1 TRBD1 TGTGCCACCAGTAGGACAGGGGCTGGGGGCACCGGGGAGCTGTTTTTT CATSRTGAGGTGELFF
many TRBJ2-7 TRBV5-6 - TGTGCCAGCAGCTCCCGGACTTTAATTAACTACGAGCAGTACTTC CASSSRTLINYEQYF
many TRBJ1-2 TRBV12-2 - TGTGCAAGTCGCAATTCTAAGACTCCACGAAAGACCTATGGCTACACCTTC CASRNSKTPRKTYGYTF
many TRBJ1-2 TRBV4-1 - TGCGCCAGCAGCCCCACACCCGACAGTAACTATGGCTACACCTTC CASSPTPDSNYGYTF
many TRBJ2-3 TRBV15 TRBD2 TGTGCCACCAGCAGAGCTAGCGGGAGGGCAGATACGCAGTATTTT CATSRASGRADTQYF
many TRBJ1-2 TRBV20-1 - TGCAGTGCTGTGAGCTGGCTGTTTCGAAAGACCTATGGCTACACCTTC CSAVSWLFRKTYGYTF
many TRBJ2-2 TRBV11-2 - TGTGCCAGCAGCCGGAGGGGGAACACCGGGGAGCTGTTTTTT CASSRRGNTGELFF
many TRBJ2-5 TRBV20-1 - TGCAGTGCTAGAGATCGGAAGGGGACCGAGACCCAGTACTTC CSARDRKGTETQYF
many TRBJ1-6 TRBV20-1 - TGCAGTGCTAGGAGACGGGGAGGCTCACCCCTCCACTTT CSARRRGGSPLHF
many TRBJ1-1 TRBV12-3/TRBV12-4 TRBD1 TGTGCCAGCAGTTCGACAGGGAAGGGGGAAGCTTTCTTT CASSSTGKGEAFF
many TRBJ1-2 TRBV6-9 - TGTGCCAGCAGTGGCTTTAAGCCTTACGGAAAGACCTATGGCTACACCTTC CASSGFKPYGKTYGYTF
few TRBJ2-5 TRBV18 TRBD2 TGTGCCAGCTCACCGTGGGCGGGAGAAGAGACCCAGTACTTC CASSPWAGEETQYF
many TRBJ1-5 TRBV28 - TGTGCCAGCAGGTTAAAACAGGACCCCCAGCATTTT CASRLKQDPQHF
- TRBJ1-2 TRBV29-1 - TGCAGCGTTCGGAAGGTACTAGCACGAAAGACCTATGGCTACACCTTC CSVRKVLARKTYGYTF
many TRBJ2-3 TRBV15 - TGTGCCACCAGCAGTTCCCCTTCCGATGCGCAGTATTTT CATSSSPSDAQYF
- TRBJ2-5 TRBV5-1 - TGCGCCAGCAGTCAACAGGGATTCCAAGAGACCCAGTACTTC CASSQQGFQETQYF
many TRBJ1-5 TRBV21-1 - TGTGCCAGCAGCACTCGGGGACAGGGGATTAATCAGCCCCAGCATTTT CASSTRGQGINQPQHF
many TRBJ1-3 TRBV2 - TGTGCCCAGCGGGGGGACTTCGGAAACACCATATATTTT CAQRGDFGNTIYF
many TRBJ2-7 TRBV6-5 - TGTGCCAGCAGTTATCTAATTGGGGACTACGAGCAGTACTTC CASSYLIGDYEQYF
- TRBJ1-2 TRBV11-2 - TGTGCCAGCAACGGGTCTAGAACAAGCAGAAAGACCTATGGCTACACCTTC CASNGSRTSRKTYGYTF
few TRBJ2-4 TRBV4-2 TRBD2 TGTGCCAGCAGCCAAGATTCTAGCGGGAGATCCCCTGTTCTCTTC CASSQDSSGRSPVLF
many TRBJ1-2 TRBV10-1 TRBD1 TGCGCCAGCAGTCGGGACAGAAGCTATGGCTACACCTTC CASSRDRSYGYTF
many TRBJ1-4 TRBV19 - TGTGCCAGTAGTATACGTCGGGGGGCATTTGAAAAACTGTTTTTT CASSIRRGAFEKLFF
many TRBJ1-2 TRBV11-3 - TGTGCCAGCAGCAAGGGTGACAATCTCGGAAAGACCTATGGCTACACCTTC CASSKGDNLGKTYGYTF
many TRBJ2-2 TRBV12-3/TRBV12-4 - TGTGCCAGCAGGATACCCGGGGCCAAGGCCGGGGAGCTGTTTTTT CASRIPGAKAGELFF
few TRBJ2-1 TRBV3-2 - TGTGCCAGCAGCCAAGATGACAGGGGGCAACGAGAGCAGTTCTTC CASSQDDRGQREQFF
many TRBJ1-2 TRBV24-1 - TGTGCCACCAGTATGGCGGTTAGTACCAGAAAGACCTATGGCTACACCTTC CATSMAVSTRKTYGYTF
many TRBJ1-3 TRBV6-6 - TGTGCCAGCGGCGCCGGACGGCTCTCTGGAAACACCATATATTTT CASGAGRLSGNTIYF
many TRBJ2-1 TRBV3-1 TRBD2 TGTGCCAGCAGCCATCGGCTAGCGGCTGGGAATGAGCAGTTCTTC CASSHRLAAGNEQFF
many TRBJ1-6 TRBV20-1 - TGCAGTGCTAGAGATATCCAGGGGAGATCTGATAATTCACCCCTCCACTTT CSARDIQGRSDNSPLHF
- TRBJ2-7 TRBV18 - TGTGCCAGCTCACCTACGGGTCCGGGAGTGGGAAACGAGCAGTACTTC CASSPTGPGVGNEQYF
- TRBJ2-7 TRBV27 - TGTGCCAGCAGTCCTACACTAACCTACGAGCGGTACTTC CASSPTLTYERYF
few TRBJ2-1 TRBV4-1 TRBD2 TGCGCCAGCAGCAGTAGCGGGGGAGGGAATGAGCAGTTCTTC CASSSSGGGNEQFF
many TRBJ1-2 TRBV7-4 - TGTGCCAGCAGCCCGGAATATTCAGCTCGAAAGACCTATGGCTACACCTTC CASSPEYSARKTYGYTF
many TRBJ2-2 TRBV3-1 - TGTGCCAGCAGCAGCTGCGCTCCCATTTCAGGCTTGACCGGGGAGCTGTTTTTT CASSSCAPISGLTGELFF
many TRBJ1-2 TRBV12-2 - TGTGCAAGTCGCGACTTCCAGACTCCACGAAAGACCTATGGCTACACCTTC CASRDFQTPRKTYGYTF
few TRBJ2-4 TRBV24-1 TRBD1 TGTGCCACCAGTGGGGGTGGGACAGGCGAAAACATTCAGTACTTC CATSGGGTGENIQYF
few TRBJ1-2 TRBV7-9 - TGTGCCAGCGGCTGTCTTGCATACCATGGAAAGACCTATGGCTACACCTTC CASGCLAYHGKTYGYTF